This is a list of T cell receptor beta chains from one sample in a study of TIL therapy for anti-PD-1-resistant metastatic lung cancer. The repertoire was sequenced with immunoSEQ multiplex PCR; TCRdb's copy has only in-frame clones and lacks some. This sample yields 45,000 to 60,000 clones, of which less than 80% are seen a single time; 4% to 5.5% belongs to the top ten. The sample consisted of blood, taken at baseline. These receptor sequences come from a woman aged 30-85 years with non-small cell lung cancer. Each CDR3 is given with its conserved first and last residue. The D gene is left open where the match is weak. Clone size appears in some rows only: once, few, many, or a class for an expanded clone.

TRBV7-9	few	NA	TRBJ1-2	TGTGCCAGCAGCTTAGTTGGCAGGGGTAACGGCTATGGCTACACCTTC	CASSLVGRGNGYGYTF
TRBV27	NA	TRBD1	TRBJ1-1	TGTGCCAGCGGGGGGACAGGGTGGACCTCTTGGAACACTGAAGCTTTCTTT	CASGGTGWTSWNTEAFF
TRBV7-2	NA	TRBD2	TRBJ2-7	TGTGCCAGCAGTTCGGCGGTTAGCGGGGGGGACTACGAGCAGTACTTC	CASSSAVSGGDYEQYF
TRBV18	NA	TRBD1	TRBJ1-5	TGTGCCAGCTCACCGGGAACAGGGGTTCGGCCCCAGCATTTT	CASSPGTGVRPQHF
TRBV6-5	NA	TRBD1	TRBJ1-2	TGTGCCAGCACCTACAGGGGCGGCTACACCTTC	CASTYRGGYTF
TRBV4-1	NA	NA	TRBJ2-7	TGCGCCAGCAGCCAAGATCCAGGCTACTACGAGCAGTACTTC	CASSQDPGYYEQYF
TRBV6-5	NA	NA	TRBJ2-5	TGTGCCAGCAGTTACGGGCTCCAAGAGACCCAGTACTTC	CASSYGLQETQYF
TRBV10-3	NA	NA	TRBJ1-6	TGTGCCATCACTGGGGAAAAGAAATCACCCCTCCACTTT	CAITGEKKSPLHF
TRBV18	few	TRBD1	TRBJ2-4	TGTGCCAGCTCACCACCGGGACAGGTGGACATTCAGTACTTC	CASSPPGQVDIQYF
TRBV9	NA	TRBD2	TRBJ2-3	TGTGCCAGCAGCTCCACCCCCACAGGGTGGACTAGCGGGGGGGCCGGAGATACGCAGTATTTT	CASSSTPTGWTSGGAGDTQYF
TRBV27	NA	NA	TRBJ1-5	TGTGCCAGCAGTTTAGTCCCTGACGGCAATCAGCCCCAGCATTTT	CASSLVPDGNQPQHF
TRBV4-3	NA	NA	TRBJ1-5	TGCGCCAGCAGCCAAGATCTGAGGGGCGATCAGCCCCAGCATTTT	CASSQDLRGDQPQHF
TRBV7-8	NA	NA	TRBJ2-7	TGTGCCAGCAGCTGGAGCGGGGACAGGACCTACGAGCAGTACTTC	CASSWSGDRTYEQYF
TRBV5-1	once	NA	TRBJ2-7	TGCGCCAGCAGCTTGGGGACGGACTCCTACGAGCAGTACTTC	CASSLGTDSYEQYF
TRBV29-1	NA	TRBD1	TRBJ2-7	TGCAGCGCCTCCAGGGGGTACGAGCAGTACTTC	CSASRGYEQYF
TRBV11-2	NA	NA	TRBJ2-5	TGTGCCAGCAGCTTAGGGGTGGGGGCTGAGGAGACCCAGTACTTC	CASSLGVGAEETQYF
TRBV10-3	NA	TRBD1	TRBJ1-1	TGTGCCATCAGTCCCGGGACAGGGGCGGGGACTGAAGCTTTCTTT	CAISPGTGAGTEAFF
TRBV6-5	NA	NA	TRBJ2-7	TGTGCCAGCACCAAAGGGCCCGAGCAGTACTTC	CASTKGPEQYF
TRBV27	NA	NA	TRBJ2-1	TGTGCCAGCAGTTTATTCTCTCCCGGGACACTCACTCTCAATGAGCAGTTCTTC	CASSLFSPGTLTLNEQFF
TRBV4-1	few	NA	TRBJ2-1	TGCGCCAGCAGCCAGGGGGGCCGGGAGCAGTTCTTC	CASSQGGREQFF
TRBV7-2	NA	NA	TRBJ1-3	TGTGCCAGCAGCTCCGGAGGGGGGCGCTCTGGAAACACCATATATTTT	CASSSGGGRSGNTIYF
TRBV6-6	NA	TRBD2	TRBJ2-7	TGTGCCAGCAGGCCCGGGACTAGCGCTTCCTACGAGCAGTACTTC	CASRPGTSASYEQYF
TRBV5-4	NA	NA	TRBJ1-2	TGTGCCAGCAGCTCCGGACAGCTATTATACTATGGCTACACCTTC	CASSSGQLLYYGYTF
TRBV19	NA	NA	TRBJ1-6	TGTGCCAGTAGTCCGAAACAGAATAATTCACCCCTCCACTTT	CASSPKQNNSPLHF
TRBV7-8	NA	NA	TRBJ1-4	TGTGCCAGCAGCTTAGTTTCAGGGTGGAATGAAAAACTGTTTTTT	CASSLVSGWNEKLFF
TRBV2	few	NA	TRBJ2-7	TGTGCCAGCAGTCAACGGGTCGAGCAGTACTTC	CASSQRVEQYF
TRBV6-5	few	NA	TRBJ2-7	TGTGCCAGCAGCCTAGGCCCCGAGCAGTACTTC	CASSLGPEQYF
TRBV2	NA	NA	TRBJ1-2	TGTGCCAGCAGCCCTCCTGGGACCGGCCATGGCTACACCTTC	CASSPPGTGHGYTF
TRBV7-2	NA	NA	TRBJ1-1	TGTGCCAGCAGGACCGGGACGGTGAACACTGAAGCTTTCTTT	CASRTGTVNTEAFF
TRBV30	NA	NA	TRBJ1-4	TGTGCCTGGAGCCGTACCGACGGGAGTAATGAAAAACTGTTTTTT	CAWSRTDGSNEKLFF
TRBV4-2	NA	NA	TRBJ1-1	TGTGCCAGCAGCCAAGGTCAAGGGGCATTGAACACTGAAGCTTTCTTT	CASSQGQGALNTEAFF
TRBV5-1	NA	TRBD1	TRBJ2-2	TGCGCCAGCAGCATTGGACAGGCCTTATCGGCCGGGGAGCTGTTTTTT	CASSIGQALSAGELFF
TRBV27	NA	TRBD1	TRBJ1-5	TGTGCCAGCAGTTTAACCGGGACAGGGGTTCGTGGTCAGCCCCAGCATTTT	CASSLTGTGVRGQPQHF
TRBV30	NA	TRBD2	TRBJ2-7	TGTGCCTGGAATGTCGGGGGGACCTACGAGCAGTACTTC	CAWNVGGTYEQYF
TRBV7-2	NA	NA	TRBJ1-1	TGTGCCAGCAGCTTAGAGGCCAGGGTGGGGAGCACTGAAGCTTTCTTT	CASSLEARVGSTEAFF
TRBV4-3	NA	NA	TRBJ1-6	TGCGCCAGCAGCCAAGATCCTAGGGCAAGTAATTCACCCCTCCACTTT	CASSQDPRASNSPLHF
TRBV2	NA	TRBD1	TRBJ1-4	TGTGCCAGCACCCTGACAGGGCGAGGGGGAACTAATGAAAAACTGTTTTTT	CASTLTGRGGTNEKLFF
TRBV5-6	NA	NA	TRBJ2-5	TGTGCCAGCAGCCCTGTTGGAGGGGATCGTCAAGAGACCCAGTACTTC	CASSPVGGDRQETQYF
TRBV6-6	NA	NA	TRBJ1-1	TGTGCCAGCAGTGCGTTCCCGACAGTGAACACTGAAGCTTTCTTT	CASSAFPTVNTEAFF
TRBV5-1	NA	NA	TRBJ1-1	TGCGCCAGCAGCCAGGACGACGGAAGGTCTGAAGCTTTCTTT	CASSQDDGRSEAFF
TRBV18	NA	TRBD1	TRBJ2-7	TGTGCCAGCTCACCGGGACAGGGGGCCTACGAGCAGTACTTC	CASSPGQGAYEQYF
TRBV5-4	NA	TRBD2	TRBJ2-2	TGTGCCAGCAGCCGTGCGTCTAGCGGGGATAACGGGGAGCTGTTTTTT	CASSRASSGDNGELFF
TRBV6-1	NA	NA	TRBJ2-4	TGTGCCAGCAGTGAAGCGGTCGCGGGGACCAAAAACATTCAGTACTTC	CASSEAVAGTKNIQYF
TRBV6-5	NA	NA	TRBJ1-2	TGTGCCAGCAGTTCCACGGACAGTTTAAGCTATGGCTACACCTTC	CASSSTDSLSYGYTF
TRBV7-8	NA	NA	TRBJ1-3	TGTGCCAGCAGCTTGGGCAGCCCTGGAAACACCATATATTTT	CASSLGSPGNTIYF
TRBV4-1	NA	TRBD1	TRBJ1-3	TGCGCCAGCAGCCACGGGACAGGGAGGGCTGGAAACACCATATATTTT	CASSHGTGRAGNTIYF
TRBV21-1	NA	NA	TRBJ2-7	TGTGCCAGCAGCAAAGGGAAGGGGACCTACGAGCAGTACTTC	CASSKGKGTYEQYF
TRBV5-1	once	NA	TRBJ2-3	TGCGCCAGCAGCCCTCATACGGCGGGAATCGCAGATACGCAGTATTTT	CASSPHTAGIADTQYF
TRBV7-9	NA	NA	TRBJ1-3	TGTGCCAGCAGCTTACGAGGGGACTCTGGAAACACCATATATTTT	CASSLRGDSGNTIYF
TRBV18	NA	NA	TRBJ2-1	TGTGCCAGCTCACCACCAATTGGACTCCCCAATGAGCAGTTCTTC	CASSPPIGLPNEQFF
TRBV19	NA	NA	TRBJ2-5	TGTGCCAGTAGCGCCTGGGAGACCCAGTACTTC	CASSAWETQYF
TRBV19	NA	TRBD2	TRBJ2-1	TGTGCCAGTAGTATTTCTAGACTAGCGGGGGGTCTTGGAAATGAGCAGTTCTTC	CASSISRLAGGLGNEQFF
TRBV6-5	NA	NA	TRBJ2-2	TGTGCCAGCAGTCAATCACGGGAGCTGTTTTTT	CASSQSRELFF
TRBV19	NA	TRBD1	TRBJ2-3	TGTGCCAGTAGGGACAGGGTAGATTCTGTAGATACGCAGTATTTT	CASRDRVDSVDTQYF
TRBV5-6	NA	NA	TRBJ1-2	TGTGCCAGCAGCTTTCGATCAGATGGCTACACCTTC	CASSFRSDGYTF
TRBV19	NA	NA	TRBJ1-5	TGTGCCACCCAAGATCCGGGACAAGCCAATCAGCCCCAGCATTTT	CATQDPGQANQPQHF
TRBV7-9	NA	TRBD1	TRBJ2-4	TGTGCCAGCAGCTCCTTCAGGGGGCTGGCCAAAAACATTCAGTACTTC	CASSSFRGLAKNIQYF
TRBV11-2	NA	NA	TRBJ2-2	TGTGCCAGCAGCCCCTTGCCGGGAAAAGGGGTCGGGGAGCTGTTTTTT	CASSPLPGKGVGELFF
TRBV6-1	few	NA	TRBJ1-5	TGTGCCAGCAGTGAATCAGGGTATCAGCCCCAGCATTTT	CASSESGYQPQHF